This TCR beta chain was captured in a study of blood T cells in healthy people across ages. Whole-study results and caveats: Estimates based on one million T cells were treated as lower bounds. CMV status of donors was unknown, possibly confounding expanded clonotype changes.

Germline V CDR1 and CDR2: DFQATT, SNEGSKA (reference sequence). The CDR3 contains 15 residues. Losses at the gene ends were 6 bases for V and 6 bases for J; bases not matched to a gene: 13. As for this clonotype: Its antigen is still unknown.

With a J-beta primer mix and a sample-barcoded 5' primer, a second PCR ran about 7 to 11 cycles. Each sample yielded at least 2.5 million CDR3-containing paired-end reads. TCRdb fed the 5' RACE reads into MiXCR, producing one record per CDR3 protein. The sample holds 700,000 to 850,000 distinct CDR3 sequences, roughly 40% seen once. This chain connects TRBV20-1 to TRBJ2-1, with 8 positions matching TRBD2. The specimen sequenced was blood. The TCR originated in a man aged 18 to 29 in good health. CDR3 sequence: CSAIPTGGPFNEQFF. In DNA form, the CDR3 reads TGCAGTGCGATCCCAACGGGGGGGCCTTTCAATGAGCAGTTCTTC.